The clone carrying this T cell receptor beta chain was seen just once. Its cognate antigen is unknown. Assay used: immunoSEQ multiplex PCR; TCRdb lists only in-frame clones, some missing. The table includes more than 70,000 clones, approximately 96% detected once. The data derive from a study of human thymus T cells. Study outcomes and limitations: Related research described strongly overlapping thymic repertoires in unrelated people. It looked as if thymic and blood repertoires used V and J genes in a biased way.

Thymic material originated from resections removed in the course of corrective heart surgery. Each of the donors was a healthy Finnish infant who was undergoing open corrective cardiac surgery for congenital heart defects. V gave up 0 bases and J gave up 4 bases, with 14 bases separating them. The CDR3 runs to 15 residues. Germline lookup yields CDR1 SGHRS and CDR2 YFSETQ. The chain carries TRBV5-1 and TRBJ2-7; weak D call: TRBD2 (7 bases). The source is a boy in the first two years of life with a congenital heart defect but otherwise immunologically healthy. Source material: thymus tissue. The CDR3 DNA sequence: TGCGCCAGCAGCTTGGCCCGGGGGGCGGGTTACGAGCAGTACTTC. Translation: CASSLARGAGYEQYF.